Sequencing of this T cell receptor (beta chain) was carried out in a study of blood T cell repertoires in COVID-19 (dated by TCRdb to 2019 to 2021). At the level of the whole study: Samples from collaborators originated in the United States, Italy and Spain and spanned both the acute and convalescent phases of COVID-19. The dataset comprised deeply sampled blood TCRbeta repertoires from subjects exposed to, actively infected with, or recovered from COVID-19. Where HLA class I and class II types were available, the types were taken from metadata supplied by the sample provider, not from assay-based typing. The material from the prospective study consisted of cDNA or gDNA derived from T cells, B-cell-depleted T cells, or PBMCs. Samples came from the ongoing ImmuneRACE study (first 160 participants) plus 1,254 subjects from 6 global collaborators. Nearly every sample came with metadata listing a de-identified subject ID, COVID-19 status, age in years and sex. A freely available public database, intended as a resource for researchers studying the immune response to SARS-CoV-2, is where the repertoires were released.

Turning to this clone: Its antigen is not yet known. The sample holds no much larger clone one base away, and base qualities are not on file.

Spanning cysteine to phenylalanine, the CDR3 consists of 12 amino acids. Here the CDR3 DNA is all that survives: 36 bases in frame from base 1. CDR1 and CDR2 (LGHDT, YNNKEL) derive from the germline V gene (reference sequence). V loses 2 bases of germline sequence and J loses 3 bases, and the interval between the two ends is 5 bases. TCRbeta CDR3 regions were amplified from genomic DNA using the immunoSEQ Assay, a bias-controlled multiplex PCR. In the authors' own workflow: Nucleated cell counts per sample were estimated from amplification of reference gene primers within the assay. Sequence reads were collapsed and filtered to measure the absolute abundance of every unique TCRbeta CDR3 rearrangement. For each sample, productive Simpson clonality was calculated by taking the square root of Simpson's diversity index across productive rearrangements. Entries here come from immuneACCESS through TCRdb and include only in-frame sequences with V and J called. Some clones fail to appear in such tables; in the studies checked, an unresolved V gene covers under half of the shortfall, and the cause of the remainder is unknown. That table gives V, J and clone size, and the DNA gave D and trimming. The sample table holds 200,000 to 300,000 clones, of which 81% were seen once. The ten largest clones add up to roughly 8% of the sample.

One collaborating source in Seattle enrolled patients while the patients were actively infected and followed the patients over time throughout the course of disease. Whole blood was collected in K2EDTA tubes by collaborating institutions according to the institutions' own protocols. For TCRbeta analysis, collaborator samples were shipped as frozen whole blood, as isolated PBMCs, or as DNA extracted from either sample type. What the research found in general, with its limitations: How much clinical and demographic metadata was included differed by source and by participant, and the metadata was provided uncurated.

Recombination connected TRBV3-1 (or the pseudogene TRBV3-2) to TRBJ2-7; a confident D gene designation cannot be given. This clonotype was sampled from an elderly woman with COVID-19, enrolled during active disease. Sequencing was performed on peripheral blood. The DNA sequence reads TGTGCCAGCAGCCAACCGGGCTACGAGCAGTACTTC. It codes for CASSQPGYEQYF.